Sequencing of this TCR beta chain was carried out in a study of T cell repertoires in cytomegalovirus infection. Study-wide results and caveats: In two of eight donors, the top clonotype was HLA-C-restricted CMV-specific.

The CDR3 is 17 residues long. Germline V gene data show CDR1 as LNHNV and CDR2 as YYDKDF (reference sequence). The trim removed 4 bases at V and 0 bases at J, leaving 2 bases unmatched. A word on this clonotype: Its antigen is unknown.

In TCRdb, the reads were re-called with MiXCR into one record per CDR3 protein. The sample holds about 6,100 distinct CDR3 sequences, around 49% seen once. The sample taken for sequencing was PBMCs, sequenced either directly or after in vitro stimulation (not recorded which). The receptor's source is a human donor in good health (CMV status not recorded). Some clones in this sample may be carry-over from other donors' samples. The chain uses TRBV15 and TRBJ2-1; 14 bases fit TRBD2. CDR3 in DNA: TGTGCCACCAGCACCGGGACTAGCGGGAGCTCCTACAATGAGCAGTTCTTC. Translated: CATSTGTSGSSYNEQFF.